The rows below give T cell receptor beta chains drawn from one sample of a study of blood T cells in healthy people across ages. One entry per CDR3 protein, called by TCRdb with MiXCR from the 5' RACE reads. The sample lists roughly 1.5 million distinct CDR3 sequences, 42% occurring once. Sequenced: blood. These receptors were obtained from a woman between 18 and 29 years old in good health. Each CDR3 is given with its conserved first and last residue. The order of the fields is J gene, D gene, clone size, V gene, CDR3 DNA, CDR3 protein. The D gene is left open where the match is weak. The size of a clone is reported for some rows only, either as once, few or many, or as a class for expanded clones.

J: TRBJ1-2; D: TRBD1; size: NA; V: TRBV13; DNA: TGTGCCAGCAGCTTAGGTTTGTCAGGACAGGGCGGAGGCTACACCTTC; CDR3: CASSLGLSGQGGGYTF
J: TRBJ2-1; D: TRBD2; size: few; V: TRBV7-8; DNA: TGTGCCAGCAGCCACCGCACTGGGACTAGCGTAAACAATGAGCAGTTCTTC; CDR3: CASSHRTGTSVNNEQFF
J: TRBJ1-5; D: NA; size: NA; V: TRBV20-1; DNA: TGCAGTGCCCTGGACAGTGGCAATCAGCCCCAGCATTTT; CDR3: CSALDSGNQPQHF
J: TRBJ2-6; D: TRBD1; size: many; V: TRBV20-1; DNA: TGCAGTGCCAAGAAGACAGGGGCTGGGGCCAACGTCCTGACTTTC; CDR3: CSAKKTGAGANVLTF
J: TRBJ2-7; D: TRBD1; size: NA; V: TRBV6-1; DNA: TGTGCCAGCAGGCCCGGGACAGCGACCTACGAGCAGTACTTC; CDR3: CASRPGTATYEQYF
J: TRBJ2-3; D: NA; size: NA; V: TRBV30; DNA: TGTGCCTGGAGCGAGGACAGTCATAGCACAGATACGCAGTATTTT; CDR3: CAWSEDSHSTDTQYF
J: TRBJ1-1; D: NA; size: NA; V: TRBV30; DNA: TGTGCCTGGACAAAAGGGGTCCAGAACACTGAAGCTTTCTTT; CDR3: CAWTKGVQNTEAFF
J: TRBJ2-5; D: NA; size: NA; V: TRBV30; DNA: TGTGCCTGGCTCCCGACTGACCAAGGGACCCAGTACTTC; CDR3: CAWLPTDQGTQYF
J: TRBJ2-5; D: TRBD2; size: NA; V: TRBV7-2; DNA: TGTGCCAGCAGCTTAGGAGCGGGAGCATTGGTTGAGCAGTACTTC; CDR3: CASSLGAGALVEQYF
J: TRBJ2-2; D: TRBD2; size: NA; V: TRBV10-3; DNA: TGTGCCATCAGGCGGGAGGGACAGCAACCCACCGGGGAGCTGTTTTTT; CDR3: CAIRREGQQPTGELFF
J: TRBJ1-2; D: TRBD1; size: NA; V: TRBV24-1; DNA: TGTGCCACCAGTGACGCCGGGACAGGGGTGAACTATGGCTACACCTTC; CDR3: CATSDAGTGVNYGYTF
J: TRBJ1-6; D: TRBD1; size: few; V: TRBV4-3; DNA: TGCGCCAGCAGCCAAGATGTAACGGGACAGGTTAATTCACCCCTCCACTTT; CDR3: CASSQDVTGQVNSPLHF
J: TRBJ2-3; D: NA; size: many; V: TRBV9; DNA: TGTGCCAGCAGCGTCGGCGGGGGCCCGTACACAGATACGCAGTATTTT; CDR3: CASSVGGGPYTDTQYF
J: TRBJ1-4; D: NA; size: few; V: TRBV6-2/TRBV6-3; DNA: TGTGCCAGCAGACTCCTCACAGGGAGAAATGAAAAACTGTTTTTT; CDR3: CASRLLTGRNEKLFF
J: TRBJ1-1; D: NA; size: NA; V: TRBV6-5; DNA: TGTGCCAGCAGTTACGTGAGGGGGATGAACACTGAAGCTTTCTTT; CDR3: CASSYVRGMNTEAFF
J: TRBJ2-7; D: NA; size: few; V: TRBV20-1; DNA: TGCAGTGCTCATTACAGGGACGACTACGAGCAGTACTTC; CDR3: CSAHYRDDYEQYF
J: TRBJ2-5; D: TRBD2; size: NA; V: TRBV30; DNA: TGTGCCTGGAGTCTGACTAGCAGGGAGACCCAGTACTTC; CDR3: CAWSLTSRETQYF
J: TRBJ1-1; D: NA; size: once; V: TRBV11-2; DNA: TGTGCCAGCAGCTTAGTTACCTTCATGAACACTGAAGCTTTCTTT; CDR3: CASSLVTFMNTEAFF
J: TRBJ1-2; D: NA; size: NA; V: TRBV6-6; DNA: TGTGCCAGCAGTTCCCCGACGGAGAACTATGGCTACACCTTC; CDR3: CASSSPTENYGYTF
J: TRBJ2-3; D: NA; size: NA; V: TRBV28; DNA: TGTGCCAGCAAACCCCGAGGGTTTAGGGGAATTAGCACAGATACGCAGTATTTT; CDR3: CASKPRGFRGISTDTQYF
J: TRBJ2-7; D: TRBD2; size: NA; V: TRBV29-1; DNA: TGCAGCGTTGAACGGCGGGGGGGCGGCGAGCAGTACTTC; CDR3: CSVERRGGGEQYF
J: TRBJ1-6; D: NA; size: NA; V: TRBV7-9; DNA: TGTGCCAGCAGCTCGACGACGGGCCTCAATTCACCCCTCCACTTT; CDR3: CASSSTTGLNSPLHF
J: TRBJ1-2; D: NA; size: few; V: TRBV5-6; DNA: TGTGCCAGCAGCTTTCGAATTGGCTACACCTTC; CDR3: CASSFRIGYTF
J: TRBJ2-5; D: NA; size: NA; V: TRBV28; DNA: TGTGCCAGCAGTTATCACTGGGCTGGTCAAGAGACCCAGTACTTC; CDR3: CASSYHWAGQETQYF
J: TRBJ2-1; D: TRBD2; size: NA; V: TRBV9; DNA: TGTGCCAGCAGCGATGGGGCAGCGGGGGTATACAATGAGCAGTTCTTC; CDR3: CASSDGAAGVYNEQFF
J: TRBJ2-4; D: NA; size: few; V: TRBV7-2; DNA: TGTGCCAGCAGCCCCCGTCGGACAGACTTAGCAAACATTCAGTACTTC; CDR3: CASSPRRTDLANIQYF
J: TRBJ2-7; D: TRBD2; size: NA; V: TRBV6-2/TRBV6-3; DNA: TGTGCCAGCAGTTACGGGACTAGCGGTACGGACGAGCAGTACTTC; CDR3: CASSYGTSGTDEQYF
J: TRBJ1-6; D: NA; size: NA; V: TRBV27; DNA: TGTGCCAGCAGTTTCCTCGGGGGGAGACCCTCCTATAATTCACCCCTCCACTTT; CDR3: CASSFLGGRPSYNSPLHF
J: TRBJ2-3; D: TRBD1; size: NA; V: TRBV20-1; DNA: TGCAGTGCTCCTCCGGGACAGGGTTATGATACGCAGTATTTT; CDR3: CSAPPGQGYDTQYF
J: TRBJ1-2; D: NA; size: few; V: TRBV9; DNA: TGTGCCAGCAGCGTGGACGGGCAGGGCTATGGCTACACCTTC; CDR3: CASSVDGQGYGYTF
J: TRBJ1-2; D: TRBD1; size: NA; V: TRBV7-9; DNA: TGTGCCAGCAGCCACCTGGGACAGGTCGAATATGGCTACACCTTC; CDR3: CASSHLGQVEYGYTF
J: TRBJ1-1; D: NA; size: NA; V: TRBV29-1; DNA: TGCAGCGTTGAAGGGGAACAAGGGCGGGCTGAAGCTTTCTTT; CDR3: CSVEGEQGRAEAFF
J: TRBJ2-1; D: NA; size: NA; V: TRBV28; DNA: TGTGCCAGCAGTTCTCCCCCGGACAGTACCTCCTACAATGAGCAGTTCTTC; CDR3: CASSSPPDSTSYNEQFF
J: TRBJ2-5; D: TRBD2; size: NA; V: TRBV20-1; DNA: TGCAGTGCTAGCCCGACTAGCGGGAGGGACAATGAGCAGTACTTC; CDR3: CSASPTSGRDNEQYF
J: TRBJ2-5; D: TRBD2; size: NA; V: TRBV10-2; DNA: TGCGCCAGCAGTATACTAGCGGGAGAAGAGACCCAGTACTTC; CDR3: CASSILAGEETQYF
J: TRBJ1-5; D: NA; size: NA; V: TRBV2; DNA: TGTGCCAGCAGTGAAGGCAGCATAGCTAATCAGCCCCAGCATTTT; CDR3: CASSEGSIANQPQHF
J: TRBJ2-5; D: TRBD2; size: NA; V: TRBV6-2/TRBV6-3; DNA: TGTGCCAGCGGGGACTATCAAGAGACCCAGTACTTC; CDR3: CASGDYQETQYF
J: TRBJ1-1; D: NA; size: NA; V: TRBV29-1; DNA: TGCAGCGCGACGGTGGGGAACACTGAAGCTTTCTTT; CDR3: CSATVGNTEAFF
J: TRBJ1-1; D: NA; size: few; V: TRBV6-2/TRBV6-3; DNA: TGTGCCAGCAGTCATTTGACCCTTATGAACACTGAAGCTTTCTTT; CDR3: CASSHLTLMNTEAFF
J: TRBJ1-1; D: NA; size: few; V: TRBV20-1; DNA: TGCAGTGCAAACAAGGCAGGGACTGAAGCTTTCTTT; CDR3: CSANKAGTEAFF
J: TRBJ2-1; D: NA; size: NA; V: TRBV4-1; DNA: TGCGCCAGCAGCCAAGGTTTCGGACCCTCAAGGGGCAATGAGCAGTTCTTC; CDR3: CASSQGFGPSRGNEQFF
J: TRBJ2-1; D: TRBD2; size: few; V: TRBV7-9; DNA: TGTGCCAGCAGTTCTCTCGGGGCTAGCGGGGGGTACAATGAGCAGTTCTTC; CDR3: CASSSLGASGGYNEQFF
J: TRBJ2-3; D: NA; size: NA; V: TRBV27; DNA: TGTGCCAGCAGTTTATACCCGCTCACAGATACGCAGTATTTT; CDR3: CASSLYPLTDTQYF
J: TRBJ2-7; D: TRBD2; size: NA; V: TRBV20-1; DNA: TGCAGTGCTTCTTCCGGGACTAGAAACAATGAGCAGTACTTC; CDR3: CSASSGTRNNEQYF
J: TRBJ1-5; D: NA; size: NA; V: TRBV7-2; DNA: TGTGCCAGCAGCTTAGCCATGGGGGGGAATCAGCCCCAGCATTTT; CDR3: CASSLAMGGNQPQHF
J: TRBJ2-1; D: NA; size: few; V: TRBV27; DNA: TGTGCCAGCAGTTTCTTGGACGGTCTCTACAATGAGCAGTTCTTC; CDR3: CASSFLDGLYNEQFF
J: TRBJ2-5; D: NA; size: NA; V: TRBV20-1; DNA: TGCAGCGGCATGGCTTTAGGGGAGACCCAGTACTTC; CDR3: CSGMALGETQYF
J: TRBJ2-1; D: TRBD1; size: few; V: TRBV24-1; DNA: TGTGCCACCAGTAGAGGACAGGGGGTCTATGAGCAGTTCTTC; CDR3: CATSRGQGVYEQFF
J: TRBJ1-5; D: NA; size: NA; V: TRBV14; DNA: TGTGCCAGCAGCCAAGATACTTGGGTCCAGCATAGCAATCAGCCCCAGCATTTT; CDR3: CASSQDTWVQHSNQPQHF